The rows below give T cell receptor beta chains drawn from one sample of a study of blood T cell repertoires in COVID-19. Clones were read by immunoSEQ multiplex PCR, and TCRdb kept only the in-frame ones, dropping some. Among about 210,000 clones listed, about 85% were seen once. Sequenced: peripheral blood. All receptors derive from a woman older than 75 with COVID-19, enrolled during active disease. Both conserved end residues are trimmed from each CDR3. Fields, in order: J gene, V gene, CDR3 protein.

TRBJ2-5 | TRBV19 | ASGTSGGEQETQY
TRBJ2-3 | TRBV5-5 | ASSLGASGSTDTQY
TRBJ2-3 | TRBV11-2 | ASSSNSPQGSTDTQY
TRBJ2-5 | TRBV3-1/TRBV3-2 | ASSHGGGAETQY
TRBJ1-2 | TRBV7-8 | ASSLGEGQGSGYT
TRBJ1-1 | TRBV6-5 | ASSYGGQGRSEAF
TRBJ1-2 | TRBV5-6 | ASSSKYGYT
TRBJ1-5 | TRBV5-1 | ASSLDQSQPQH
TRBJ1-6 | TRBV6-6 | ASGQGASRDSPLH
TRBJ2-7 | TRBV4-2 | ASSQIQGAGEQY
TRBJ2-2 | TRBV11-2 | ASSRPDRAGELF
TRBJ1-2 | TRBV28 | ASKEGGSGGYT
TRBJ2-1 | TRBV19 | ASSPGLAGNSYNEQF
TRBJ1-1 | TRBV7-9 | ASSLEAGLTEAF
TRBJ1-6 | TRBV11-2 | ASSFTAGRAGSPLH
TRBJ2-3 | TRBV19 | ASSIDGTGFGTQY
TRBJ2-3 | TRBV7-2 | ASRKRGSTDTQY
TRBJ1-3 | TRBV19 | ASSPTHSGNTIY
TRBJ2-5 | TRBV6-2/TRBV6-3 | ASSLLAGGGQETQY
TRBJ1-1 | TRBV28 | ASSTVDATEDEAF
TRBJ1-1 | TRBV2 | ASSDQGYTEAF
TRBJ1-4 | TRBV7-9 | ASSLLRNRLFNEKLF
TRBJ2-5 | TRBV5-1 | ASSLVAGRQETQY
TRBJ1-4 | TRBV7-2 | ASSSTGGDEKLF
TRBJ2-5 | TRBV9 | ASSDLSHSEETQY
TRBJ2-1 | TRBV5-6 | ASRGVEGNEQF
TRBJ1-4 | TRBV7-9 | ASSLASSSGMGTNEKLF
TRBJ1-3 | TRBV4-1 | ASSPEAGGTGNTIY
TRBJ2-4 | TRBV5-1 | ASSSPSGLAGDIQY
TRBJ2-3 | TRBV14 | ASSQGGGADTQY
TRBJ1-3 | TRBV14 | ASSQEGGYSGNTIY
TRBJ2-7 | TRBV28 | ASSFILSSYEQY